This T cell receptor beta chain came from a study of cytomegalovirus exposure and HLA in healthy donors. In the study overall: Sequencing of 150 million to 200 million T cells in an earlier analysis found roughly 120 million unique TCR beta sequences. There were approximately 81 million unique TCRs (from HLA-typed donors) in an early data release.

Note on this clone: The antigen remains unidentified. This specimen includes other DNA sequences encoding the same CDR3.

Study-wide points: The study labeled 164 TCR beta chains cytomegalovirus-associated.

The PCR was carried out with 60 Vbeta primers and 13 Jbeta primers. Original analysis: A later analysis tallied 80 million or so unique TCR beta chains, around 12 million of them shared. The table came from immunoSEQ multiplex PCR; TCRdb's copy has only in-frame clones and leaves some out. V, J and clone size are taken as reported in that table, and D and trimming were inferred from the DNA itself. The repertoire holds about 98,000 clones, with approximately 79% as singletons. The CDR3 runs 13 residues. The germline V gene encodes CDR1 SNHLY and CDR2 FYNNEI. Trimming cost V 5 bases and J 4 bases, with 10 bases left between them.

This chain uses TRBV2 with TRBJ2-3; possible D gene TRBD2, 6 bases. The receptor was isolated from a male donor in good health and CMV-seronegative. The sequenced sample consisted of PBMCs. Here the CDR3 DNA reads TGTGCCAGCAGTCCTTGGGGGGCAGATACGCAGTATTTT. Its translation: CASSPWGADTQYF.